These 10 T cell receptor beta chains share one sample of origin, sequenced in a study of blood T cell repertoires in COVID-19. Sequencing was performed with immunoSEQ multiplex PCR; in TCRdb, only in-frame clones are kept and a portion is missing. This sample carries 95,000 to 150,000 clones, about 86% of them seen once, and the ten largest clones take approximately 0.81%. The sample comprised peripheral blood. All receptors derive from a woman in her fifties or sixties with active or convalescent COVID-19.

This clone was found a few times. J is TRBJ2-1 and V is TRBV4-1; no firm D call. The length of the CDR3 is 16 residues. V dropped 4 bases and J dropped 0 bases, with 13 bases sitting between them. Germline V gene sequence: CDR1 MGHRA, CDR2 YSYEKL. The CDR3 here is CASSRTRKSSYNEQFF. As DNA, the CDR3 is TGCGCCAGCAGCCGAACCAGGAAGAGCTCCTACAATGAGCAGTTCTTC.

The chain is built from TRBV5-4 and TRBJ2-3; TRBD2 aligns across 8 bases. V shed 4 bases, J shed 3 bases, and the junction held 10 bases outside the gene matches. This CDR3 is 16 amino acids long. CDR1 and CDR2 (germline): SGHNT, YYREEE (reference sequence). The CDR3 loop reads CASSDPRAGATDTQYF. CDR3 in DNA: TGTGCCAGCAGCGACCCTAGAGCGGGAGCTACAGATACGCAGTATTTT.

The V and J genes are TRBV5-4 and TRBJ2-7; 8 nucleotides agree with TRBD1. V shed 1 base and J 7 bases; nucleotides not matched to a gene: 10. This CDR3 contains 15 residues. Germline-derived CDR1 and CDR2 are SGHNT and YYREEE (reference sequence). CDR3 sequence: CASSLQGASTWEQYF. Written as DNA, the CDR3 is TGTGCCAGCAGCTTGCAGGGGGCGTCAACATGGGAGCAGTACTTC.

This chain connects TRBV4-1 to TRBJ2-2; D uncertain. V was pared by 0 bases and J by 6 bases, with 14 bases between. CDR3 size: 16 residues. Germline V gene sequence: CDR1 MGHRA, CDR2 YSYEKL. Here the CDR3 reads CASSQDNSLKPGELFF. CDR3 in DNA: TGCGCCAGCAGCCAAGATAATAGTTTAAAGCCCGGGGAGCTGTTTTTT.

V is TRBV28 and J is TRBJ1-2; tentative D call: TRBD1 (5 bases). Trimming took 3 bases from V and 3 from J, leaving 8 bases between them. CDR1 is MDHEN and CDR2 is SYDVKM in the germline V gene. This CDR3 is 13 amino acids long. The CDR3 sequence: CASSFGGYYGYTF. CDR3 sequence (DNA): TGTGCCAGCAGTTTTGGGGGGTACTATGGCTACACCTTC.

This rearrangement joins TRBV5-5 to TRBJ2-7, with 7 bases identical to TRBD1. This CDR3 spans 13 amino acids. Germline values: CDR1 SGHKS, CDR2 YYEKEE (reference sequence). J gave up 5 bases and V 4 bases, and 6 bases lay outside the gene matches. The CDR3 coding sequence is TGTGCCAGCAGCCCGACAGGGATCCACGAGCAGTACTTC. It yields the protein CASSPTGIHEQYF.

V is TRBV7-8 and J is TRBJ1-6, with D maybe TRBD1 (5 bases). This CDR3 contains 15 residues. Trimming cost V 5 bases and J 7 bases, with 15 bases left between them. The germline V gene encodes CDR1 SGHVS and CDR2 FQNEAQ. The CDR3 loop reads CASSPQGWLNSPLHF. CDR3 DNA: TGTGCCAGCAGCCCCCAGGGATGGTTAAATTCACCCCTCCACTTT.

The CDR3 protein is CASSYSGIRNTGELFF. CDR3 bases: TGTGCCAGCAGTTACTCCGGGATCCGGAACACCGGGGAGCTGTTTTTT. The rearrangement joins TRBV6-5 to TRBJ2-2, with D possibly being TRBD2 (5 bases). The CDR3 covers 16 residues. V lost 0 bases, J lost 1 base, and 9 bases lay in between. The germline gives CDR1 MNHEY, CDR2 SVGAGI.

The chain combines TRBV4-2 with TRBJ2-1, with D perhaps TRBD2 (6 bases). There are 16 residues in the CDR3. The V gene lost 0 bases and the J gene lost 9 bases, with 18 bases spanning the gap. CDR1 and CDR2 from the germline V gene are LGHNA and YNFKEQ. The CDR3 protein is CASSQDWRGALGEQFF. The DNA of the CDR3 is TGTGCCAGCAGCCAAGATTGGCGGGGAGCGCTTGGTGAGCAGTTCTTC.

The V and J genes are TRBV2 and TRBJ2-5, with a possible D match to TRBD1 (6 bases). The V gene's germline CDR1 is SNHLY and CDR2 FYNNEI. CDR3 length: 15 residues. V was cut by 5 bases and J by 1 base, with 14 bases left in between. The CDR3 here is CASSSQGLVQETQYF. The CDR3 nucleotides are TGTGCCAGCAGTTCACAGGGTTTGGTCCAAGAGACCCAGTACTTC.